Here is one T cell receptor (beta chain) with its context. Its specificity is unknown. This sample was taken from a study of cytomegalovirus exposure and HLA in healthy donors. Study results and caveats: The study put some 150 TCR beta chains on its list as cytomegalovirus-associated.

The V gene lost 1 base and the J gene lost 8 bases, with 9 bases spanning the gap. Germline V gene data show CDR1 as SGHTA and CDR2 as FQGNSA. This CDR3 is 13 amino acids long. The data were produced by immunoSEQ multiplex PCR, yet TCRdb's version contains in-frame clones alone and is incomplete. The table records approximately 97,000 clones, over 85% of them present only once. The sample consisted of PBMCs. The rearrangement links TRBV7-2 to TRBJ2-4; D uncertain. The TCR comes from a woman aged 18-29 years in good health and CMV-seronegative. CDR3 protein: CASSLDLSDIQYF. In DNA, the CDR3 is TGTGCCAGCAGCTTAGATCTTAGTGACATTCAGTACTTC.